A selection of T cell receptor beta chains follows, all from one sample in a study of blood T cells in healthy people across ages. TCRdb reanalysed the 5' RACE reads using MiXCR and keeps one entry per CDR3 protein. This table holds approximately 800,000 distinct CDR3 sequences, under 40% found once. Sequences were obtained from blood. The source is a man aged 18 to 30 in good health. Both conserved end residues are part of each CDR3.

v_call: TRBV10-3; j_call: TRBJ2-7; cdr3_aa: CAISSDSSYEQYF
v_call: TRBV29-1; j_call: TRBJ2-3; cdr3_aa: CSVRAGGRGDTQYF
v_call: TRBV7-3; j_call: TRBJ1-1; cdr3_aa: CASSLIGGARNTEAFF
v_call: TRBV6-2/TRBV6-3; j_call: TRBJ2-3; cdr3_aa: CASSPRHSTLAGGPNTFPDTQYF
v_call: TRBV4-1; j_call: TRBJ1-2; cdr3_aa: CASSQGTEYGYTF
v_call: TRBV12-3/TRBV12-4; j_call: TRBJ1-2; cdr3_aa: CASSRDTNYGYTF
v_call: TRBV27; j_call: TRBJ2-5; cdr3_aa: CASSPPGGGKETQYF
v_call: TRBV4-3; j_call: TRBJ1-2; cdr3_aa: CASSQDAGARYGYTF
v_call: TRBV4-3; j_call: TRBJ1-3; cdr3_aa: CASSQDGGGSGNTIYF
v_call: TRBV20-1; j_call: TRBJ1-1; cdr3_aa: CSASRGRNTEAFF
v_call: TRBV5-1; j_call: TRBJ1-4; cdr3_aa: CASAGTGEEKLFF
v_call: TRBV12-3/TRBV12-4; j_call: TRBJ2-7; cdr3_aa: CASRLSGSYNEQYF
v_call: TRBV7-2; j_call: TRBJ1-1; cdr3_aa: CASSRQHTEAFF
v_call: TRBV20-1; j_call: TRBJ2-3; cdr3_aa: CSAPLAGPDTQYF
v_call: TRBV15; j_call: TRBJ2-5; cdr3_aa: CATSREEQETQYF
v_call: TRBV29-1; j_call: .; cdr3_aa: CSVEFALETQYF
v_call: TRBV20-1; j_call: TRBJ2-2; cdr3_aa: CSAIGTTKSGDTGELFF
v_call: TRBV10-3; j_call: .; cdr3_aa: CAISESGGIYNEQYF
v_call: TRBV4-2; j_call: TRBJ2-3; cdr3_aa: CASSQVTSGGHTDTQYF
v_call: TRBV2; j_call: TRBJ2-5; cdr3_aa: CASNAGTSGVETQYF
v_call: TRBV29-1; j_call: TRBJ2-2; cdr3_aa: CSVAGLTGELFF
v_call: TRBV4-3; j_call: TRBJ2-1; cdr3_aa: CASSVSGGGSEQFF
v_call: TRBV28; j_call: TRBJ2-2; cdr3_aa: CASSSAGLAGGTGELFF
v_call: TRBV12-3/TRBV12-4; j_call: TRBJ2-7; cdr3_aa: CASSLGQLLYNEQYF
v_call: TRBV6-4; j_call: TRBJ2-6; cdr3_aa: CASSQSGANVLTF
v_call: TRBV20-1; j_call: TRBJ2-7; cdr3_aa: CSGVEDGSSYEQYF
v_call: TRBV4-1; j_call: TRBJ2-4; cdr3_aa: CASRPDRGQENIQYF
v_call: TRBV4-2; j_call: TRBJ1-2; cdr3_aa: CASSQVNGQGNGYTF
v_call: TRBV7-2; j_call: TRBJ2-3; cdr3_aa: CASSVQTGTDTQYF
v_call: TRBV4-3; j_call: TRBJ2-7; cdr3_aa: CASSQVYGIPSYEQYF
v_call: TRBV4-3; j_call: TRBJ2-1; cdr3_aa: CASSQDRTSGPYNEQFF
v_call: TRBV6-2/TRBV6-3; j_call: TRBJ2-3; cdr3_aa: CASRGRRATGTDTQYF
v_call: TRBV20-1; j_call: .; cdr3_aa: CSARARSYNEQYF
v_call: TRBV14; j_call: TRBJ2-7; cdr3_aa: CASSQDSPGASYEQYF